Presented here are 10 T cell receptor beta chains from one specimen sequenced in a study of T cell repertoires in cytomegalovirus infection. One entry per CDR3 protein, called by TCRdb with MiXCR from the reads. The profile shows 740,000 or so distinct CDR3 sequences, 35% of them singletons. The source material was PBMCs. All receptors come from a human donor in good health (CMV status not recorded). Some clones in this sample may be carry-over from other donors' samples.

Remarks on this clonotype: Sequence at one end of the junction differs from germline and may be a read error. The chain couples TRBV4-1 to TRBJ1-2; D unresolved. CDR1 and CDR2 (germline): MGHRA, YSYEKL. The CDR3 is made up of 15 amino acids. The CDR3 nucleotides are TGTGCCAGCAGCCAAGATATGGATTGGGGTGATGGCTACACCTTC. This sequence encodes CASSQDMDWGDGYTF.

This clonotype has more than one count but fewer than ten. The J gene is TRBJ2-1, the V gene TRBV19; 9 positions match TRBD2. The CDR3 has 15 residues. Trimming took 3 bases from V and 2 from J; bases not matched to a gene: 2. CDR1 and CDR2 (germline): LNHDA, SQIVND (reference sequence). The CDR3 DNA sequence: TGTGCCAGTAGTATTGGCGGGGGGGCCTACAATGAGCAGTTCTTC. Translated: CASSIGGGAYNEQFF.

This clonotype came up a few times. The J gene is TRBJ1-1, the V gene TRBV28; unclear D gene. The germline gives CDR1 MDHEN, CDR2 SYDVKM. This CDR3 spans 15 amino acids. Trimming left V 5 bases short and J 1 base short, with 14 bases between. CDR3 nucleotides: TGTGCCAGCAGTCCCCCCATGTCCCAGAACACTGAAGCTTTCTTT. It codes for CASSPPMSQNTEAFF.

The sample holds a few counts of this clonotype. The chain recombines TRBV6-2 or TRBV6-3 with TRBJ2-2; weak D call: TRBD2 (6 bases). CDR3 length equals 17 residues. Germline CDR1 MNHEY, CDR2 SVGEGT. Trimming took 5 bases from V and 10 from J, leaving 26 bases between them. The CDR3 DNA sequence: TGTGCCAGCAGTAAAGGTGTGGGGTGGCGGGATGCAGCGGAGCTGTTTTTT. This gives the protein CASSKGVGWRDAAELFF.

The V and J genes are TRBV10-2 and TRBJ2-7; D is possibly TRBD2 (5 bases). V lost 6 bases and J 7 bases, leaving 16 bases between the germline ends. Germline CDR1 and CDR2: WSHSY and SAAADI. The CDR3 is 13 amino acids. In DNA, the CDR3 is TGCGCCAGCAGAGAATCCCTTCGAGGGGAGCAGTACTTC. Its protein is CASRESLRGEQYF.

The chain combines TRBV12-3 or TRBV12-4 with TRBJ1-5; TRBD1 matches at 7 bases. This CDR3 contains 17 residues. J gave up 2 bases and V 1 base, and 8 bases lay outside the gene matches. CDR3 loop: CASSLGRGQGGNQPQHF. CDR3 DNA: TGTGCCAGCAGTTTAGGTAGGGGGCAAGGAGGCAATCAGCCCCAGCATTTT.

This clonotype was observed many times. The chain recombines TRBV7-8 with TRBJ2-1; 12 bases are shared with TRBD2. The germline CDR1 and CDR2 sequences are SGHVS and FQNEAQ. The CDR3 is 15 amino acids. J lost 8 bases, V lost 4 bases, and 6 bases had no gene match. The CDR3 DNA sequence: TGTGCCAGCAGCTACCAAGGACTAGCGGGGCATGAGCAGTTCTTC. Its translation: CASSYQGLAGHEQFF.

There are a few counts of this clonotype. The chain is built from TRBV30 and TRBJ1-1, with D uncertain. Trimming stripped 1 base from V and 3 bases from J, with 9 bases between. The CDR3 contains 13 residues. Germline V gene sequence: CDR1 GTSNPN, CDR2 SVGIG (reference sequence). The CDR3 sequence is CAWSAGWDTEAFF. In DNA form, the CDR3 reads TGTGCCTGGAGTGCCGGTTGGGACACTGAAGCTTTCTTT.

The J gene is TRBJ1-1, the V gene TRBV6-1; 7 nucleotides match TRBD1. V dropped 10 bases and J dropped 5; count of bases not matched to a gene: 10. The germline V gene has CDR1 MNHNS and CDR2 SASEGT. The CDR3 runs to 13 residues. DNA of the CDR3: TGTGCCATCCGGACAGGCGGATCGACTGAAGCTTTCTTT. Translated, it gives CAIRTGGSTEAFF.

The rearrangement uses TRBV19 and TRBJ2-1, with TRBD2 identical over 13 bases. The CDR3 is made up of 15 amino acids. From germline, CDR1 is LNHDA and CDR2 SQIVND (reference sequence). With V trimmed by 5 bases and J by 8 bases, 6 bases remained unmatched. CDR3 coding DNA: TGTGCCAGTAGTCAGGGGACTAGCGGGAACTATGAGCAGTTCTTC. Its translation is CASSQGTSGNYEQFF.